One and the same sample provided the 17 T cell receptor beta chains below, sequenced in a study of tumor and adjacent non-tumor tissue in lung cancer. No cell sorting was done before RNA was extracted from the tissue. TCRbeta libraries were built with three rounds of nested PCR, modified from ARM-PCR. In TCRdb, the multiplex PCR reads were re-called with MiXCR into one record per CDR3 protein. The sample holds approximately 90,000 distinct CDR3 sequences, more than 60% seen once. Specimen: lung tumor tissue. The receptors were sampled from a man between 70 and 80 years old with non-small cell lung cancer.

Details on this clonotype: Just one base apart from a much larger clone, this may be a read error. V gene TRBV11-2 combines with J gene TRBJ2-3, with D tentatively TRBD1 or TRBD2 (5 bases each). V dropped 4 bases and J dropped 4 bases, with 18 bases sitting between them. CDR1 and CDR2 (germline): SGHAT, FQNNGV. The CDR3 has 16 amino acids. DNA for the CDR3: TGTGCCAGCAGCTCCGGGGCTGCCACTTGGCCAGATACGCAGTATTTT. This codes for CASSSGAATWPDTQYF.

This clonotype was detected only a few times. This chain links TRBV21-1 with TRBJ2-5; the listed D gene, TRBD1, was not tested against the DNA. TRBV21-1 is annotated as a pseudogene. The length of the CDR3 is 16 residues. CDR3 sequence: CASSTSLQGEQETQYF. Written as DNA, the CDR3 is TGTGCCAGCAGCACATCCCTACAGGGGGAGCAAGAGACCCAGTACTTC.

As regards this clonotype: Sequence at one end of the junction differs from germline and may be a read error. The genes are TRBV5-1 and TRBJ2-7; D gene ambiguous. The CDR3 runs to 14 residues. Germline values: CDR1 SGHRS, CDR2 YFSETQ. CDR3 residues: CANSPGASSYEQYF. The CDR3 nucleotides are TGCGCCAACAGCCCCGGTGCCAGCTCCTATGAGCAGTACTTC.

A note on this clonotype: One end of the junction does not line up with germline, which may come from a read error. This rearrangement joins TRBV4-2 to TRBJ2-1; 7 bases map to TRBD2. In germline, CDR1 is LGHNA, CDR2 YNFKEQ. This CDR3 has 15 residues. Written as DNA, the CDR3 is TGTGCCACCAGCCAAGGCGGGAGCTCCTATAATGAGCAGTTCTTC. Its translation: CATSQGGSSYNEQFF.

As for this clonotype: A read error may account for a junction end that differs from germline. The chain uses TRBV4-2 and TRBJ2-2; tentative D call: TRBD2 (5 bases). The germline CDR1 and CDR2 sequences are LGHNA and YNFKEQ. The length of the CDR3 is 15 residues. The CDR3, as DNA: TGTGCCAGCAGCCAAGGGACGGCGAACACCGGGGAGCTGTTCTTT. It specifies CASSQGTANTGELFF.

The chain is built from TRBV20-1 and TRBJ2-3, with D possibly being TRBD2 (5 bases). V was clipped by 4 bases and J by 1 base, with 15 bases between them. The CDR3 runs to 15 residues. Germline V gives CDR1 DFQATT, CDR2 SNEGSKA (reference sequence). In nucleotides, the CDR3 is TGCAGTGCTAAGAACGGGAACCTCGGCACAGATACGCAGTATTTT. This codes for CSAKNGNLGTDTQYF.

Details on this clonotype: Mismatch with germline at one junction end may stem from a read error. The J gene is TRBJ2-2, the V gene TRBV11-2; D perhaps matches TRBD2 (5 bases). This CDR3 region has 15 residues. Germline CDR1 and CDR2: SGHAT and FQNNGV. CDR3 nucleotides: TGTGCCAGCAGCTTAAGTTTCGGGTACACCGGGGAGCGGTCTTTT. The encoded protein is CASSLSFGYTGERSF.

With respect to this clonotype: One end of the junction fails to match germline, which may point to a read error. V and J are TRBV29-1 and TRBJ2-2, with 11 nucleotides matching TRBD2. Germline CDR1 SQVTM, CDR2 ANQGSEA. This CDR3 spans 15 amino acids. Here the CDR3 reads CSVRSGRAGTGVLSF. The CDR3 bases are TGCAGCGTCCGTAGCGGGAGGGCCGGGACCGGGGTGCTGTCTTTT.

V is TRBV30 and J is TRBJ1-1; 9 bases agree with TRBD1. The V gene's germline CDR1 is GTSNPN and CDR2 SVGIG (reference sequence). The CDR3 totals 15 residues. The CDR3 region has the DNA TGTACCTTGTGGGGACAGGGAAAGGCGGGCACTGAAGCTTTCTTT. Encoded protein: CTLWGQGKAGTEAFF.

As regards this clonotype: The CDR3 does not end in the conserved phenylalanine or tryptophan, so this is likely a read error. In nucleotides, the CDR3 is TGCGCCAGCAGCCACCAAGCGGGGGGGCCGGGTGATACGCAGTATTTG. As protein: CASSHQAGGPGDTQYL. This chain connects TRBV4-1 to TRBJ2-3; 10 bases align to TRBD2. V was pared by 3 bases and J by 6 bases, with 9 bases of the junction left unmatched. The CDR3 is made up of 16 amino acids. Germline V gene data show CDR1 as MGHRA and CDR2 as YSYEKL.

This clonotype was seen a few times. A much bigger clone sits one base away, suggesting this may be a read error. The V gene is TRBV5-4, the J gene TRBJ2-3; D is undetermined. Germline assignment: CDR1 SGHNT and CDR2 YYREEE (reference sequence). V lost 4 bases and J lost 10, with 16 bases in between. CDR3 length equals 13 residues. The CDR3 is CASSAPDSISQYF. CDR3 DNA: TGTGCCAGCAGCGCGCCCGACTCAATCTCGCAGTATTTT.

This clonotype was observed once. One end of the junction fails to match germline, which may point to a read error. The chain links TRBV11-2 to TRBJ2-3; D is unclear. Germline lookup yields CDR1 SGHAT and CDR2 FQNNGV. The CDR3 spans 15 residues. This CDR3 is CPSSAGQCLVNTQYF. The DNA of the CDR3 is TGTCCCAGCAGCGCTGGTCAGTGTTTAGTAAATACGCAGTATTTT.

Worth noting for this clonotype: The junction departs from the called germline gene at one end, perhaps through a read error. J is TRBJ2-2 and V is TRBV5-1; TRBD1 aligns across 7 bases. Germline V lookup: CDR1 SGHRS, CDR2 YFSETQ. CDR3 length: 14 residues. CDR3 DNA: TGCGCCAGCATCCTCGACAGGGTGGCCGGGGAGCTGTTTTTC. Protein sequence: CASILDRVAGELFF.

On this clonotype: This could be a read error, since a much larger clone is one nucleotide away. The CDR3 region has the DNA TGTGCCAGCAGTGCCCGGGGCAGGGGGTCCGGGGAGCTGTTTTTT. Residues: CASSARGRGSGELFF. The V gene is TRBV6-1, the J gene TRBJ2-2; 7 positions agree with TRBD1. The CDR3 consists of 15 residues. J was trimmed by 6 bases and V by 4 bases; bases with no gene match: 8. Germline V lookup: CDR1 MNHNS, CDR2 SASEGT.

With regard to this clonotype: A much larger clone is a single base away; this may be a read error. The chain uses TRBV5-4 and TRBJ2-1, with D maybe TRBD2 (6 bases). The CDR3 length is 18 residues. Germline V gene lookup returns CDR1 SGHNT and CDR2 YYREEE (reference sequence). The germline V and J ends were trimmed by 4 bases and 0 bases, with 20 bases remaining between them. The CDR3 loop reads CASSPITGVLSSYNEQFF. The CDR3 bases are TGTGCCAGCAGCCCTATAACGGGGGTCCTTAGCTCCTACAATGAGCAGTTCTTC. The entire variable domain, with the rest obtained from reference TRBV5-4 and TRBJ2-1, is as follows: ETGVTQSPTHLIKTRGQQVTLRCSSQSGHNTVSWYQQALGQGPQFIFQYYREEENGRGNFPPRFSGLQFPNYSSELNVNALELDDSALYLCASSPITGVLSSYNEQFFGPGTRLTVL.

Remarks on this clonotype: The germline gene is not matched at one end of the junction; a read error may be the cause. This rearrangement joins TRBV11-3 to TRBJ1-1; D perhaps matches TRBD1 (6 bases). The germline CDR1 and CDR2 sequences are SGHNT and YENEEA. The CDR3 is 16 residues long. This CDR3 reads CASSRSGTNMDTKAVF. In nucleotides, the CDR3 is TGTGCCAGTAGCCGCAGCGGGACAAATATGGACACTAAAGCTGTCTTT.

Only a few counts were recorded for this clonotype. V and J are TRBV20-1 and TRBJ2-7; 12 nucleotides align to TRBD2. CDR1 is DFQATT and CDR2 is SNEGSKA in the germline V gene (reference sequence). J was trimmed by 12 bases and V by 1 base; bases with no gene match: 7. The CDR3 consists of 13 residues. DNA for the CDR3: TGCAGTGCTAGAGTCCTAGCGGGAGGGCCGGTGTACTTC. This codes for CSARVLAGGPVYF.